Reported below is one T cell receptor beta chain. Its target is unknown. The CDR3 spans 14 residues. V lost 3 bases, J lost 3 bases, and 9 bases lay in between. Per germline, CDR1 MNHEY and CDR2 SMNVEV (reference sequence). Profiled with immunoSEQ multiplex PCR; TCRdb holds only in-frame clones, not every one. The repertoire consists of some 22,000 clones, with about 90% occurring once and the leading ten covering approximately 30%. These data originate in a study of T cells in localized non-small cell lung cancer. Study observations and caveats: The study linked higher blood T cell density to longer overall survival.

This chain links TRBV27 with TRBJ1-5; TRBD1 is a possible D gene (5 bases). This specimen was peripheral blood, taken before any cancer treatment. The TCR was taken from a male donor older than 55 with stage I squamous cell lung carcinoma. CDR3 coding DNA: TGTGCCAGCAGTTTTCGGGGGAACAATCAGCCCCAGCATTTT. Translating gives CASSFRGNNQPQHF.